Below are 14 T cell receptor beta chains sequenced from a single sample in a study of type 1 and type 2 diabetes patients (TCRdb year 2016). The reads were generated on an Illumina MiSeq. Genomic DNA from sorted T cell subsets served as template for TCRbeta CDR3 amplification. The TCRbeta CDR3 region was amplified by multiplex PCR using 30 forward and 13 reverse primers. TCRdb reprocessing: public reads trimmed at Q25 with fastp, clones called with MiXCR, in-frame beta chains kept. Rows with one shared CDR3 protein collapse into an entry with the most common genes and DNA. The sample table holds around 300,000 distinct CDR3 sequences, of which roughly 48% were seen once. The ten largest clones represent about 13% of the sample. The sample taken for sequencing was peripheral blood mononuclear cells (PBMCs). The receptors derive from a man between 18 and 29 years old with type 2 diabetes.

A note on this clonotype: A much larger clone sits a single nucleotide away, making a read error possible. The CDR3 is CASSGLGPSYEQYF. CDR3 sequence (DNA): TGTGCCAGCAGTGGACTCGGGCCCTCCTACGAGCAGTACTTC. The J gene is TRBJ2-7, the V gene TRBV2; the D is unclear. V was cut by 4 bases and J by 0 bases, with 10 bases left in between. The CDR3 totals 14 residues. Germline CDR1 reads SNHLY; CDR2 reads FYNNEI.

The chain links TRBV6-1 to TRBJ1-1; a weak D match, TRBD1 (5 bases). The CDR3 loop spans 13 amino acids. Germline values: CDR1 MNHNS, CDR2 SASEGT. The germline V and J ends were trimmed by 5 bases and 5 bases, with 12 bases remaining between them. DNA for the CDR3: TGTGCCAGCAGTTATAATAGGGGTACTGAAGCTTTCTTT. It translates to CASSYNRGTEAFF.

This clonotype was found a few times. The rearrangement uses TRBV28 and TRBJ2-7, with TRBD2 matching over 14 bases. From germline, CDR1 is MDHEN and CDR2 SYDVKM. The CDR3 totals 15 residues. V shed 6 bases, J shed 5 bases, and the junction held 6 bases outside the gene matches. The CDR3 region is CASRTPGLAGDEQYF. The CDR3 DNA sequence: TGTGCCAGCAGGACGCCGGGACTAGCGGGAGACGAGCAGTACTTC.

V is TRBV29-1 and J is TRBJ1-2; 7 bases line up with TRBD1. The germline V gene has CDR1 SQVTM and CDR2 ANQGSEA. The V and J ends lost 4 bases and 7 bases, in that order; junction bases with no gene match: 12. This CDR3 has 14 amino acids. CDR3 nucleotides: TGCAGCGTTGGAGTGACAGGGTCGGGAGGTGGCTACACCTTC. It codes for CSVGVTGSGGGYTF.

A note on this clonotype: One junction end disagrees with the germline gene, perhaps due to a read error. Here the CDR3 reads CAGSASETQYF. The DNA of the CDR3 is TGTGCCGGCAGTGCCAGTGAGACCCAGTACTTC. The chain carries TRBV25-1 and TRBJ2-5, with D unclear. The length of the CDR3 is 11 residues. Germline V gives CDR1 MGHDK, CDR2 SYGVNS.

V is TRBV7-2 and J is TRBJ2-2; D is unresolved. Germline CDR1 and CDR2: SGHTA and FQGNSA. This CDR3 has 15 residues. The V end was cut by 1 base, the J end by 7 bases, with 13 bases between. In DNA, the CDR3 is TGTGCCAGCAGCTTAGGGGCAGGTCATAACGGGGAGCTGTTTTTT. It codes for CASSLGAGHNGELFF.

The chain uses TRBV11-2 and TRBJ2-4; D is tentatively TRBD1 or TRBD2 (6 bases each). V was cut by 5 bases and J by 0 bases, with 20 bases left in between. The length of the CDR3 is 18 residues. Per the germline V gene, CDR1 is SGHAT and CDR2 is FQNNGV. The CDR3 here is CASSNGGRGALAKNIQYF. As DNA, the CDR3 is TGTGCCAGCAGCAATGGGGGGCGGGGAGCCCTAGCCAAAAACATTCAGTACTTC. The entire variable domain, with the rest obtained from reference TRBV11-2 and TRBJ2-4, is as follows: EAGVAQSPRYKIIEKRQSVAFWCNPISGHATLYWYQQILGQGPKLLIQFQNNGVVDDSQLPKDRFSAERLKGVDSTLKIQPAKLEDSAVYLCASSNGGRGALAKNIQYFGAGTRLSVL.

This chain joins TRBV5-1 and TRBJ2-7; D gene uncertain. The V end was cut by 3 bases, the J end by 2 bases, with 12 bases between. The CDR3 contains 14 residues. Germline values: CDR1 SGHRS, CDR2 YFSETQ. The CDR3 here is CASSSSVTPYEQYF. DNA of the CDR3: TGCGCCAGCAGCTCATCGGTCACGCCCTACGAGCAGTACTTC.

The chain's CDR3 is CASSLQSANTEAFF. The CDR3 region has the DNA TGTGCCAGCAGCTTACAGTCGGCGAACACTGAAGCTTTCTTT. The rearrangement uses TRBV7-2 and TRBJ1-1; D unresolved. The CDR3 length is 14 residues. Per the germline V gene, CDR1 is SGHTA and CDR2 is FQGNSA. V was trimmed by 2 bases and J by 1 base, leaving 8 bases between them.

With respect to this clonotype: A read error may explain this, as a much larger clone is one base away. This chain connects TRBV25-1 to TRBJ2-1, with 8 bases identical to TRBD1. CDR1 MGHDK and CDR2 SYGVNS come from the germline V gene. This CDR3 region has 15 residues. This chain's CDR3 is CANSETGGSYNEQFF. CDR3 nucleotide sequence: TGTGCCAACAGTGAAACAGGGGGCTCCTACAATGAGCAGTTCTTC.

The gene calls are TRBV20-1 and TRBJ2-1; D is unclear. V was trimmed by 1 base and J by 12 bases, leaving 19 bases between them. Germline-derived CDR1 and CDR2 are DFQATT and SNEGSKA (reference sequence). The CDR3 consists of 14 residues. In nucleotides, the CDR3 is TGCAGTGCTAGAGCTGGGTGGGTCGAAGGTCCGCAGTTCTTC. It translates to CSARAGWVEGPQFF.

V and J are TRBV2 and TRBJ2-3, with no clear D. V was pared by 5 bases and J by 0 bases, with 9 bases between. In germline, CDR1 is SNHLY, CDR2 FYNNEI. CDR3 length: 14 residues. The CDR3 spells CASSRSTSTDTQYF. CDR3 DNA sequence: TGTGCCAGCAGTAGGAGTACTAGCACAGATACGCAGTATTTT. The complete variable domain, with remaining parts taken from reference TRBV2 and TRBJ2-3, reads EPEVTQTPSHQVTQMGQEVILRCVPISNHLYFYWYRQILGQKVEFLVSFYNNEISEKSEIFDDQFSVERPDGSNFTLKIRSTKLEDSAMYFCASSRSTSTDTQYFGPGTRLTVL.

This clonotype has a handful of counts. This rearrangement joins TRBV2 to TRBJ1-2; D gene uncertain. Germline V CDR1 and CDR2: SNHLY, FYNNEI. Between the trimmed V and J ends, which lost 4 bases and 6 bases, there was a span of 18 bases. This CDR3 region has 15 residues. In DNA, the CDR3 is TGTGCCAGCAGTGCATCCCGAGCTCGGCCGGATGGCTACACCTTC. It specifies CASSASRARPDGYTF.

The genes are TRBV12-3 or TRBV12-4 and TRBJ2-7; a possible D gene is TRBD2 (6 bases). Between the trimmed V and J ends, which lost 3 bases and 0 bases, there was a span of 18 bases. This CDR3 has 17 amino acids. The CDR3 sequence: CASSLAPISGTSYEQYF. The CDR3 bases are TGTGCCAGCAGTTTGGCGCCCATTAGCGGAACCTCCTACGAGCAGTACTTC.